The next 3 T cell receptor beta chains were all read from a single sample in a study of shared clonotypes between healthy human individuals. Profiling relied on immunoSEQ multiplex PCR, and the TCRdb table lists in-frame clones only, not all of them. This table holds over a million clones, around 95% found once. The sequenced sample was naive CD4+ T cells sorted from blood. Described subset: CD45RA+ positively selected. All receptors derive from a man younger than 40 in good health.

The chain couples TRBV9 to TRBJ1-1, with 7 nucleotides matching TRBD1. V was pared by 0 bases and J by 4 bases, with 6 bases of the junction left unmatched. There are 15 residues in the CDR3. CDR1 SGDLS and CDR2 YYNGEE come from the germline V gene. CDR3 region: CASSVDAGGSTEAFF. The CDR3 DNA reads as TGTGCCAGCAGCGTAGATGCAGGGGGGAGCACTGAAGCTTTCTTT.

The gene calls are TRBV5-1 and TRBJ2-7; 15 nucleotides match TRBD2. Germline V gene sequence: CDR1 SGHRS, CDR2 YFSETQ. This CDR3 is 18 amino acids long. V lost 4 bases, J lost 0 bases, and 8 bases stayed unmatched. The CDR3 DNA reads TGCGCCAGCAGCCCGGGACTAGCGGGAGGTACCCTCTCCTACGAGCAGTACTTC. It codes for CASSPGLAGGTLSYEQYF.

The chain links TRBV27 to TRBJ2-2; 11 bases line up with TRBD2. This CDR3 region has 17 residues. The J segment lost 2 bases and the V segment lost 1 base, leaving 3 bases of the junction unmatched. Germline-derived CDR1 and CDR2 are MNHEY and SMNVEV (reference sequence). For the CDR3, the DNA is TGTGCCAGCAGTTTATGGGGACTAGCGGAAAACACCGGGGAGCTGTTTTTT. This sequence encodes CASSLWGLAENTGELFF.